Each of the 4 T cell receptor beta chains below was sequenced from the same sample in a study of beta chain features in type 1 diabetes. Since all of the isolated RNA was reverse transcribed, expressed TCRB transcripts were what got sequenced. The table came from immunoSEQ multiplex PCR; TCRdb's copy has only in-frame clones and leaves some out. The profile covers about 150,000 clones, with 7% to 10% appearing a single time and under 2.5% taken by the ten largest. Sequencing was done on a sample of central memory CD4+ T cells from blood. These receptors came from a woman aged 18-29 years in good health.

This clone has only a few counts. The chain has TRBV30 and TRBJ2-1; TRBD2 matches 10 bases. The CDR3 is made up of 14 amino acids. CDR1 and CDR2 from the germline V gene are GTSNPN and SVGIG (reference sequence). Trimming removed 7 bases from V and 4 bases from J; junction bases left unmatched: 7. The CDR3 here is CAFRTSGSYNEQFF. The CDR3, as DNA: TGTGCCTTCAGGACTAGCGGAAGTTACAATGAGCAGTTCTTC.

V usage is TRBV7-6 and J usage is TRBJ2-5; D might be TRBD2 (5 bases). The CDR3 has 13 amino acids. Germline V lookup: CDR1 SGHVS, CDR2 FNYEAQ. Trimming stripped 5 bases from V and 5 bases from J, with 12 bases between. The CDR3 DNA sequence: TGTGCCAGCAGCACGCTCGAGGGTGAGACCCAGTACTTC. This gives the protein CASSTLEGETQYF.

The chain is built from TRBV28 and TRBJ1-1; the match to TRBD1 covers 8 bases. The CDR3 runs 16 residues. V dropped 6 bases and J dropped 2; count of bases not matched to a gene: 11. Germline V CDR1 and CDR2: MDHEN, SYDVKM. CDR3 DNA: TGTGCCAGCAGGACCGGACAGGGAAACTTTAACACTGAAGCTTTCTTT. Translated: CASRTGQGNFNTEAFF.

The rearrangement links TRBV30 to TRBJ2-7, with 10 bases aligning to TRBD1. This CDR3 is built from 14 residues. The junction had 8 bases not matched to a gene; V was cut back by 2 bases and J by 7 bases. Germline V gives CDR1 GTSNPN, CDR2 SVGIG (reference sequence). This CDR3 is CAWSMTGGVREQYF. The DNA for the CDR3 is TGTGCCTGGAGTATGACAGGGGGCGTGAGGGAGCAGTACTTC.